A selection of T cell receptor beta chains follows, all from one sample in a study of cytomegalovirus exposure and HLA in healthy donors. Here immunoSEQ multiplex PCR was the method, and the copy in TCRdb shows in-frame clones only, minus some. The repertoire holds around 130,000 clones, with roughly 80% as singletons. The sample consisted of PBMCs. The source of these receptors is a boy aged 10-17 years in good health and CMV-seronegative. Each CDR3 is given with its conserved first and last residue. A D gene is named only where the DNA matches it firmly. Some rows have no size entry. The others give once, few or many, or a class for an expanded clone.

NA,TRBJ2-1,TRBV9,NA,TGTGCCAGCAGCGAAGTAGAAGATGAGCAGTTCTTC,CASSEVEDEQFF
NA,TRBJ2-1,TRBV30,TRBD2,TGTGCCTGGAGTGTACCGAGACTAGCGGGTATAAGCTCCTACAATGAGCAGTTCTTC,CAWSVPRLAGISSYNEQFF
NA,TRBJ2-1,TRBV6-5,NA,TGTGCCAGCAGACCCCGGGGTTTAGGCGATGAGCAGTTCTTC,CASRPRGLGDEQFF
NA,TRBJ2-1,TRBV30,NA,TGTGCCTGGAGCGAGGGAGGGGGACTCAATGAGCAGTTCTTC,CAWSEGGGLNEQFF
NA,TRBJ2-3,TRBV7-9,TRBD2,TGTGCCAGCAGTTCTAGCGGGAGCACAGATACGCAGTATTTT,CASSSSGSTDTQYF
few,TRBJ2-3,TRBV27,NA,TGTGCCAGCAGTTCAGGGGTGTTCGGCACAGATACGCAGTATTTT,CASSSGVFGTDTQYF
NA,TRBJ2-7,TRBV29-1,TRBD1,TGCAGCGGGTCCCAGGGGGACGAGCAGTACTTC,CSGSQGDEQYF
NA,TRBJ2-1,TRBV7-9,TRBD1,TGTGCCAGCAGTTCCGGGACAGGGAGAGAAGGTGAGCAGTTCTTC,CASSSGTGREGEQFF
NA,TRBJ2-5,TRBV11-2,NA,TGTGCCAGCAGCTTGGTGCTAGCGAGACAAGAGACCCAGTACTTC,CASSLVLARQETQYF
NA,TRBJ2-5,TRBV5-1,NA,TGCGCCAGCAGCGTCCCAGGCTCCCCCTACCAAGAGACCCAGTACTTC,CASSVPGSPYQETQYF
few,TRBJ2-3,TRBV6-6,NA,TGTGCCAGCAGTTACGCGGACACCACAGATACGCAGTATTTT,CASSYADTTDTQYF
NA,TRBJ1-2,TRBV7-9,NA,TGTGCCAGCACCTGGGGGGATCTTAACTATGGCTACACCTTC,CASTWGDLNYGYTF
once,TRBJ1-2,TRBV19,NA,TGTGCCAGCCTCGGGGGGCGCGGCTATGGCTACACCTTC,CASLGGRGYGYTF
NA,TRBJ2-2,TRBV6-5,NA,TGTGCCAGCAGTTCCCCGTCAGGGGTGGGCACCGGGGAGCTGTTTTTT,CASSSPSGVGTGELFF
NA,TRBJ1-1,TRBV4-2,NA,TGTGCCAGCAGCCAAGATGGGCAGGCATGGACTGAAGCTTTCTTT,CASSQDGQAWTEAFF
NA,TRBJ2-7,TRBV7-3,TRBD2,TGTGCCAGCAGCTTAACTCTAGCGGGAGGGTACCACGAGCAGTACTTC,CASSLTLAGGYHEQYF
NA,TRBJ2-1,TRBV7-9,TRBD2,TGTGCCAGCAGCTCGCTAGCGGGAGTACGACGGAATGAGCAGTTCTTC,CASSSLAGVRRNEQFF
NA,TRBJ2-5,TRBV5-1,TRBD2,TGCGCCAGCAGCAGCGGACTAGCGGGAGTTATGGAGACCCAGTACTTC,CASSSGLAGVMETQYF
NA,TRBJ2-2,TRBV6-5,NA,TGTGCCAGCAGTTACGAGCGGAAGAACACCGGGGAGCTGTTTTTT,CASSYERKNTGELFF
NA,TRBJ1-1,TRBV2,NA,TGTGCCAGCAGCACAGGGAGCAACACTGAAGCTTTCTTT,CASSTGSNTEAFF
NA,TRBJ1-2,TRBV5-1,TRBD1,TGCGCCAGCAGCTTGGAGGGACAGGGGCTTTATGGCTACACCTTC,CASSLEGQGLYGYTF
NA,TRBJ2-5,TRBV7-2,TRBD1,TGTGCCAGCAGCTTAGCTCGGGCAGGGGGCAGGGAGACCCAGTACTTC,CASSLARAGGRETQYF
NA,TRBJ2-3,TRBV5-6,TRBD2,TGTGCCAGCAGTTTTGGACTAGCGGGACGTCTAAATACGCAGTATTTT,CASSFGLAGRLNTQYF
once,TRBJ2-1,TRBV19,TRBD2,TGTGCCAGTACCCATAGCGGGAGCTCCTACAATGAGCAGTTCTTC,CASTHSGSSYNEQFF
NA,TRBJ2-7,TRBV6-1,NA,TGTGCCAGCAGTGAAATCGGCAGGGTAAGCCACGAGCAGTACTTC,CASSEIGRVSHEQYF
few,TRBJ1-1,TRBV4-3,TRBD1,TGCGCCAGCAGCCCCTCAGGGGGCTTTTGGACTGAAGCTTTCTTT,CASSPSGGFWTEAFF
NA,TRBJ2-7,TRBV30,TRBD2,TGTGCCTGGCAACGGGAGGCTCCCTACGAGCAGTACTTC,CAWQREAPYEQYF
NA,TRBJ2-7,TRBV11-2,NA,TGTGCCAGCAGCTTAAAGATTTTCGGGAGTTCCTACGAGCAGTACTTC,CASSLKIFGSSYEQYF
NA,TRBJ2-7,TRBV2,TRBD1,TGTGCCAGCACCAAACAGGGGGGACTCTACGAGCAGTACTTC,CASTKQGGLYEQYF
NA,TRBJ2-1,TRBV2,TRBD2,TGTGCCAGCAGGGGACTAGCGAAGAACAATGAGCAGTTCTTC,CASRGLAKNNEQFF
once,TRBJ2-7,TRBV6-5,TRBD2,TGTGCCAGCGGGACTAGCGGGGCCTACGAGCAGTACTTC,CASGTSGAYEQYF
NA,TRBJ1-5,TRBV30,TRBD1,TGTGCCTGGAGTGTACCTGGGACAGGGGGAAGGAATCAGCCCCAGCATTTT,CAWSVPGTGGRNQPQHF
NA,TRBJ2-5,TRBV29-1,NA,TGCAGCGTTGACTCGAGCTTAAGACAAGAGACCCAGTACTTC,CSVDSSLRQETQYF
NA,TRBJ2-7,TRBV25-1,NA,TGTGCCAGCAGTTCAACCGCGGCAGGGCAGTACGAGCAGTACTTC,CASSSTAAGQYEQYF
NA,TRBJ2-1,TRBV4-1,TRBD2,TGCGCCAGCAGGCGCGAGGCGGGAGATCTGTACAATGAGCAGTTCTTC,CASRREAGDLYNEQFF
NA,TRBJ2-3,TRBV29-1,NA,TGCAGCGTATCACCGGCAGATACGCAGTATTTT,CSVSPADTQYF
NA,TRBJ1-1,TRBV19,TRBD1,TGTGCCAGTAGTCGACAGGGGCCGATCCAGAACACTGAAGCTTTCTTT,CASSRQGPIQNTEAFF